This T cell receptor beta chain was retrieved from a study of blood T cell repertoires in COVID-19. Overall study: Acute and convalescent COVID-19 specimens originated in the United States, Italy and Spain. PBMCs, B-cell-depleted T cells, or T cells provided the cDNA or gDNA that made up the material.

Germline V lookup: CDR1 SGDLS, CDR2 YYNGEE. The CDR3 totals 15 residues. The V segment lost 6 bases and the J segment 3 bases; nucleotides outside the gene matches: 9. Participants, about 18 to 90 years old, spanned under 30 US areas. Cohort 3 donors counted as recovered after two negative PCRs, clearance, or resolved symptoms. This table comes from immunoSEQ multiplex PCR, and its TCRdb copy is limited to in-frame clones, with some not included. The table has about 330,000 clones, 75% to 90% seen once; the top ten hold more than 5%. The sequenced sample consisted of PBMCs or T cells enriched from blood (not recorded which). This TCR was sampled from a man aged 25 to 40 who had recovered from COVID-19. The chain uses TRBV9 and TRBJ2-5; TRBD2 agrees at 9 bases. CDR3 sequence (DNA): TGTGCCAGCACCGAGGGCGGGGGGGACGAAGAGACCCAGTACTTC. Protein sequence: CASTEGGGDEETQYF.